A selection of T cell receptor beta chains follows, all from one sample in a study of CD8 T cells in ankylosing spondylitis. Each CDR3 protein gets one entry after TCRdb re-called the 5' RACE reads with MiXCR. The sample records roughly 180,000 distinct CDR3 sequences, more than 10% being singletons. The sequencing input was blood, either unsorted or a sorted T cell fraction (not recorded which). The receptors stem from a male donor with ankylosing spondylitis or in good health (not recorded which). The CDR3 runs from the conserved cysteine through the conserved F or W. D genes are given only for firm matches. Clone size is stated in some rows and not others, as once, few, many or a class when expanded.

TGCGCCAGCAGCTTCGGGACAGGGAACACCGGGGAGCTGTTTTTT	CASSFGTGNTGELFF	TRBD1	few	TRBJ2-2	TRBV5-1
TGTGCCAGCAGCCAAGACCAGACTAGATCCTTTTACAATGAGCAGTTCTTC	CASSQDQTRSFYNEQFF	NA	many	TRBJ2-1	TRBV3-1
TGCAGTGCCCGGCGGGGGGAGGACAGGGTAGAGACCCAGTACTTC	CSARRGEDRVETQYF	NA	NA	TRBJ2-5	TRBV20-1
TGCGCCAGCAGCCAGGTGGGACTAGCGGGGGCCGAGCAGTACTTC	CASSQVGLAGAEQYF	TRBD2	NA	TRBJ2-7	TRBV4-1
TGTGCCAGCGGCTGGGACGACTCCTACGAGCAGTACTTC	CASGWDDSYEQYF	NA	NA	TRBJ2-7	TRBV6-1
TGTGCCAGCAGCCAACCACAGGGGACCGGGGACGAGCAGTACTTC	CASSQPQGTGDEQYF	TRBD1	NA	TRBJ2-7	TRBV3-1
TGTGCCAGCAGCTTAAGATTAATACGACAGGGGGGCGAGCAGTACTTC	CASSLRLIRQGGEQYF	TRBD1	NA	TRBJ2-7	TRBV11-2
TGTGCCAGCAGCCAAGAGATCGCGGGCCACATTTACAATGAGCAGTTCTTC	CASSQEIAGHIYNEQFF	NA	NA	TRBJ2-1	TRBV14
TGTGCCAGCAGCCCTCTCCCTGGGTCTCTTAACTATGGCTACACCTTC	CASSPLPGSLNYGYTF	NA	many	TRBJ1-2	TRBV12-3/TRBV12-4
TGTGCCTGGACCCCAGATTTTATGAACACTGAAGCTTTCTTT	CAWTPDFMNTEAFF	NA	NA	TRBJ1-1	TRBV30
TGTGCCAGCAGTTACTACCAGGGGAGGTCCGATACGCAGTATTTT	CASSYYQGRSDTQYF	NA	many	TRBJ2-3	TRBV12-3/TRBV12-4
TGTGCCAGCGCCCCGGGGGTTACCTACGAGCAGTACTTC	CASAPGVTYEQYF	NA	NA	TRBJ2-7	TRBV27
TGTGCCAGCAGCCAAGCCCAGGGGGGGAACATTCAGTACTTC	CASSQAQGGNIQYF	NA	NA	TRBJ2-4	TRBV4-2
TGTGCCAGCAGTTCAACGGGACCACGCTACGAGCAGTACTTC	CASSSTGPRYEQYF	NA	many	TRBJ2-7	TRBV27
TGTGCCTGGAGGGCCGGGACTAGGGACACCGGGGAGCTGTTTTTT	CAWRAGTRDTGELFF	TRBD2	NA	TRBJ2-2	TRBV30
TGTGCCAGTCTCGTGGGAGGGATGAACACTGAAGCTTTCTTT	CASLVGGMNTEAFF	NA	many	TRBJ1-1	TRBV12-3/TRBV12-4
TGTGCCAGCAGCTCCTCTGGGTTGGTCGACTACAATGAGCAGTTCTTC	CASSSSGLVDYNEQFF	NA	few	TRBJ2-1	TRBV7-8
TGCGCCAGCAGAGGTCCCCTCACAGATACGCAGTATTTT	CASRGPLTDTQYF	NA	few	TRBJ2-3	TRBV4-1
TGTGCCGGCGCTCTGCAGGGTTATGGCTACACCTTC	CAGALQGYGYTF	NA	few	TRBJ1-2	TRBV30
TGCAGTGCTAGAGGACTAGCGGGTCCCCTCTACGAGCAGTACTTC	CSARGLAGPLYEQYF	TRBD2	NA	TRBJ2-7	TRBV20-1